The sequence of this T cell receptor (beta chain) was determined in a study of molecular identifiers for immune sequencing clone quantification. Study background: Replicate RNA came from 20,000 or 100,000 naive CD8 cells and was split five ways, and four parts were sequenced.

Germline V CDR1 and CDR2: MNHEY, SVGAGI. The CDR3 contains 16 residues. Trimming removed 6 bases at V and 5 bases at J, with 22 bases between. This clonotype was recorded at least ten times. Naive CD8 T cells, phenotype CD8+CD4-CCR7+CD45RA+, were sorted. Previously described methods with listed TCR primers produced the bulk TCR libraries. TCRdb used MiXCR to reprocess the PCR reads, holding one entry per CDR3 protein. The sample holds 300,000 to 350,000 distinct CDR3 sequences, about a fifth seen once. V gene TRBV6-5 combines with J gene TRBJ2-5, with D tentatively TRBD1 (6 bases). The clonotype originates from a human donor in good health. Some libraries in this study had Jurkat cell RNA spiked in. Sequencing was done on a sample of naive CD8+ T cells from blood, with Jurkat cell RNA spiked in. The sample's subset: FACS-sorted CD8+CD4-CCR7+CD45RA+ naive T cells. The CDR3 region is CASRTRTGSPSETQYF. Here the CDR3 DNA reads TGTGCCAGCAGAACTCGAACAGGGTCCCCCTCCGAGACCCAGTACTTC.